This T cell receptor beta chain was identified in a study of blood T cell repertoires in COVID-19. Across the whole study: Donors in the United States, Italy and Spain gave samples during acute or convalescent COVID-19. Sample material is recorded as cDNA or gDNA derived from T cells, B-cell-depleted T cells, or PBMCs.

Assay used: immunoSEQ multiplex PCR; TCRdb lists only in-frame clones, some missing. The top ten clones hold 6.5% to 9% of a sample with roughly 91,000 clones, over 60% of them seen once. The sample comprised peripheral blood. This clonotype originated in a man aged 70-80 years with acute or convalescent COVID-19.

The CDR3 nucleotides are TGTGCCAGCACCAGACAGGGGGCTAACTATGGCTACACCTTC. This encodes CASTRQGANYGYTF. This sequence joins TRBV21-1 and TRBJ1-2; TRBD1, the D gene given by the table, was not confirmed from the DNA. TRBV21-1 is listed as a pseudogene. CDR3 size: 14 residues.